The next 18 T cell receptor beta chains were all read from a single sample in a study of blood T cell repertoires in COVID-19. Profiling relied on immunoSEQ multiplex PCR, and the TCRdb table lists in-frame clones only, not all of them. The sample yields roughly 180,000 clones, around 80% seen once. The sequenced sample consisted of PBMCs or T cells enriched from blood (not recorded which). The receptors come from a woman in her sixties who had recovered from COVID-19.

The chain uses TRBV19 and TRBJ1-2; possibly TRBD1 for D (5 bases). Trimming took off 1 base at V and 4 bases at J, with 16 bases between the two ends. The CDR3 consists of 16 residues. Germline CDR1 and CDR2: LNHDA and SQIVND (reference sequence). In nucleotides, the CDR3 is TGTGCCAGTAGTATAGTAGCGGGGGTGAAGAGCTATGGCTACACCTTC. Translation gives CASSIVAGVKSYGYTF.

The J gene is TRBJ2-2, the V gene TRBV29-1; D possibly corresponds to TRBD1 (6 bases). The germline gives CDR1 SQVTM, CDR2 ANQGSEA. V was clipped by 4 bases and J by 4 bases, with 10 bases between them. CDR3 length: 13 amino acids. The CDR3 DNA is TGCAGCGTTGTGGGACATTCCACCGGGGAGCTGTTTTTT. Protein sequence: CSVVGHSTGELFF.

The chain combines TRBV6-5 with TRBJ1-6, with 8 bases matching TRBD1. Trimming took 6 bases from V and 7 from J; bases not matched to a gene: 8. The CDR3 sequence is 15 residues long. Germline CDR1 and CDR2: MNHEY and SVGAGI. CDR3 coding DNA: TGTGCCAGCAGAATGACCGGGACAGGCAATTCACCCCTCCACTTT. Protein product: CASRMTGTGNSPLHF.

The rearrangement joins TRBV19 to TRBJ2-6, with 7 bases lining up with TRBD1. V was pared by 3 bases and J by 1 base, with 9 bases of the junction left unmatched. Germline assignment: CDR1 LNHDA and CDR2 SQIVND (reference sequence). CDR3 length equals 18 residues. The CDR3 spells CASSISTGSDSGANVLTF. In nucleotides, the CDR3 is TGTGCCAGTAGTATCTCGACAGGGTCTGATTCTGGGGCCAACGTCCTGACTTTC.

The rearrangement uses TRBV5-8 and TRBJ2-5; TRBD1 is a possible D gene (6 bases). The length of the CDR3 is 18 residues. Germline lookup yields CDR1 SGHTS and CDR2 YDEGEE. V was clipped by 2 bases and J by 1 base, with 21 bases between them. The chain's CDR3 is CASSFGVGADISQETQYF. The CDR3 nucleotides read TGTGCCAGCAGCTTCGGGGTGGGGGCCGATATATCCCAAGAGACCCAGTACTTC.

This CDR3 reads CASSFGGAWMNTEAFF. The DNA for the CDR3 is TGTGCCAGCAGCTTCGGAGGGGCGTGGATGAACACTGAAGCTTTCTTT. The V and J genes are TRBV5-6 and TRBJ1-1, with D tentatively TRBD1 (5 bases). The CDR3 extends over 16 amino acids. The germline CDR1 and CDR2 sequences are SGHDT and YYEEEE. Between the trimmed V and J ends, which lost 2 bases and 0 bases, there was a span of 14 bases.

The gene calls are TRBV29-1 and TRBJ2-2; D is unclear. Germline CDR1 SQVTM, CDR2 ANQGSEA. The CDR3 is 11 amino acids. The ends were cut back, 4 bases at V and 7 bases at J, with 7 bases in the middle. As DNA, the CDR3 is TGCAGCGTTGCTAGGCACGGGGAGCTGTTTTTT. Translated: CSVARHGELFF.

The chain links TRBV6-4 to TRBJ1-1; 10 positions agree with TRBD1. V gave up 4 bases and J gave up 6 bases; unmatched junction bases: 8. CDR1 and CDR2 (germline): MRHNA, SNTAGT. The CDR3 runs 15 residues. CDR3 residues: CASSAPGQGVAEAFF. The CDR3 nucleotides read TGTGCCAGCAGTGCCCCTGGACAGGGGGTCGCTGAAGCTTTCTTT.

The gene calls are TRBV4-2 and TRBJ1-5; D is possibly TRBD1 (5 bases). Trimming cost V 1 base and J 9 bases, with 16 bases left between them. This CDR3 is 15 amino acids long. CDR1 LGHNA and CDR2 YNFKEQ come from the germline V gene. The CDR3 region is CASSQGVGGIGPQHF. DNA of the CDR3: TGTGCCAGCAGCCAAGGGGTGGGGGGTATTGGGCCCCAGCATTTT.

This sequence joins TRBV28 and TRBJ2-3; 8 bases agree with TRBD2. Germline lookup yields CDR1 MDHEN and CDR2 SYDVKM. CDR3 length: 13 residues. Trimming at V came to 9 bases and at J to 2 bases, leaving 4 bases not matched to a gene. CDR3 coding DNA: TGTGCCAGTTTCGGGGGGGTCACAGATACGCAGTATTTT. Protein: CASFGGVTDTQYF.

V and J are TRBV5-1 and TRBJ1-1; D call uncertain. Germline-derived CDR1 and CDR2 are SGHRS and YFSETQ. Trimming removed 1 base from V and 1 base from J, with 11 bases in between. The CDR3 has 15 residues. The CDR3 DNA is TGCGCCAGCAGCTTGAGTAATTTCGGGAACACTGAAGCTTTCTTT. It translates to CASSLSNFGNTEAFF.

This clone has a handful of counts. This sequence joins TRBV6-5 and TRBJ1-1, with D maybe TRBD1 (5 bases). The V and J ends lost 2 bases and 1 base respectively, with 8 bases between them. This CDR3 has 14 residues. The germline V gene encodes CDR1 MNHEY and CDR2 SVGAGI. The CDR3 is CASSYRDSNTEAFF. The CDR3, as DNA: TGTGCCAGCAGTTACAGGGACTCGAACACTGAAGCTTTCTTT.

The genes are TRBV6-5 and TRBJ2-7, with 8 bases that match TRBD2. This CDR3 is built from 14 residues. The ends lost 6 bases at V and 6 bases at J; junction bases unmatched: 10. Germline CDR1 is MNHEY and CDR2 is SVGAGI. The DNA of the CDR3 is TGTGCCAGCAGCGGTAGACGGGGGGGCGTCGAGCAGTACTTC. Translating gives CASSGRRGGVEQYF.

V and J are TRBV9 and TRBJ1-2; D remains ambiguous. The germline V gene encodes CDR1 SGDLS and CDR2 YYNGEE. The V gene lost 3 bases and the J gene lost 4 bases, with 16 bases spanning the gap. The CDR3 length is 15 residues. The CDR3 nucleotides are TGTGCCAGCAGCGAGATGACTGACGGAGTCTATGGCTACACCTTC. Its translation: CASSEMTDGVYGYTF.

This chain connects TRBV12-5 to TRBJ2-5, with D maybe TRBD1 (5 bases). The germline CDR1 and CDR2 sequences are LGHNT and FRNRAP. The germline V and J ends were trimmed by 2 bases and 4 bases, with 11 bases remaining between them. The CDR3 spans 14 residues. CDR3 residues: CASGLSLGRETQYF. CDR3 DNA sequence: TGTGCTAGTGGTTTGTCCTTGGGGCGAGAGACCCAGTACTTC.

J is TRBJ1-2 and V is TRBV28, with D hard to call. This CDR3 is built from 12 residues. The V and J ends lost 3 bases and 8 bases respectively, with 10 bases between them. Germline V CDR1 and CDR2: MDHEN, SYDVKM. The CDR3 region has the DNA TGTGCCAGCAGTTTGAAGGCTAGAGGCTACACCTTC. Translating it yields CASSLKARGYTF.

The chain carries TRBV30 and TRBJ1-5, with 7 bases identical to TRBD1. V lost 0 bases to trimming and J lost 5 bases; unmatched junction nucleotides: 4. CDR1 and CDR2 (germline): GTSNPN, SVGIG (reference sequence). The CDR3 covers 14 residues. The CDR3 nucleotides are TGTGCCTGGAGTGTACACAGGGGATATCAGCCCCAGCATTTT. Its translation is CAWSVHRGYQPQHF. Full variable domain (rest looked up from reference TRBV30 and TRBJ1-5): SQTIHQWPATLVQPVGSPLSLECTVEGTSNPNLYWYRQAAGRGLQLLFYSVGIGQISSEVPQNLSASRPQDRQFILSSKKLLLSDSGFYLCAWSVHRGYQPQHFGDGTRLSIL.

This chain joins TRBV30 and TRBJ2-7; 11 nucleotides agree with TRBD2. The V segment lost 2 bases and the J segment 12 bases; nucleotides outside the gene matches: 12. Per germline, CDR1 GTSNPN and CDR2 SVGIG (reference sequence). The CDR3 totals 14 residues. The CDR3 DNA sequence: TGTGCCTGGAGTTACCTTACTAGCGGGAGTCCTCGGTACTTC. It translates to CAWSYLTSGSPRYF. The complete variable domain, with remaining parts taken from reference TRBV30 and TRBJ2-7, reads SQTIHQWPATLVQPVGSPLSLECTVEGTSNPNLYWYRQAAGRGLQLLFYSVGIGQISSEVPQNLSASRPQDRQFILSSKKLLLSDSGFYLCAWSYLTSGSPRYFGPGTRLTVT.